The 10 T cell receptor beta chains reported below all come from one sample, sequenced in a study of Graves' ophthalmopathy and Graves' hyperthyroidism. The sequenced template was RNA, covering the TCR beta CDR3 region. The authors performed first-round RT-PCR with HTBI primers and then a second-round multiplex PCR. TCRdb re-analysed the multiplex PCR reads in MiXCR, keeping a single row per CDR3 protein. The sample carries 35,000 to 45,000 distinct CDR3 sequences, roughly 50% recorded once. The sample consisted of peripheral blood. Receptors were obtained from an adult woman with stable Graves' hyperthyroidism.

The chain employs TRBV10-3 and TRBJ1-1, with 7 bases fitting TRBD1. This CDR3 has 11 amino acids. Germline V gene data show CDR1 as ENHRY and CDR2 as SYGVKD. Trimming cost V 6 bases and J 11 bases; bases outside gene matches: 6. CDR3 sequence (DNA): TGTGCCATCAGCCAGGGGGTATCGGCTTTCTTT. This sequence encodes CAISQGVSAFF.

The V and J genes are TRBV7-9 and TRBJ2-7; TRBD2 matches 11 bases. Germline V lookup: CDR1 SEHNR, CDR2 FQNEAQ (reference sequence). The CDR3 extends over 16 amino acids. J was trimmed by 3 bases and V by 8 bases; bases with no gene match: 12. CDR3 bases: TGTGCCAGCGGTACTAGCGGGAGTGCACGATTCTACGAGCAGTACTTC. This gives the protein CASGTSGSARFYEQYF. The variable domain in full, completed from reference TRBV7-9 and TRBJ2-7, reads DTGVSQNPRHKITKRGQNVTFRCDPISEHNRLYWYRQTLGQGPEFLTYFQNEAQLEKSRLLSDRFSAERPKGSFSTLEIQRTEQGDSAMYLCASGTSGSARFYEQYFGPGTRLTVT.

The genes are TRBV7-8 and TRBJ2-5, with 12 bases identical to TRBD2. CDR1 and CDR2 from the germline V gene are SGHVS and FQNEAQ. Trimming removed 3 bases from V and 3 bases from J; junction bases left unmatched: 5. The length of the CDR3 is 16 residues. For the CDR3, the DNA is TGTGCCAGCAGCTTTCCGACTAGCGGGAGTGAAGAGACCCAGTACTTC. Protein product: CASSFPTSGSEETQYF.

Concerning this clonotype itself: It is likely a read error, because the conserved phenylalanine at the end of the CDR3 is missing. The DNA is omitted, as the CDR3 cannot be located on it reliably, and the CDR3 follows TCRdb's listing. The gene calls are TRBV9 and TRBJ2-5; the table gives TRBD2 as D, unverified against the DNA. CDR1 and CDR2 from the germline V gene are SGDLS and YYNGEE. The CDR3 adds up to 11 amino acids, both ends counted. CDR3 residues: CASSVELGLAG.

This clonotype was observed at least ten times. The CDR3 here is CASSQDLGLGGHEQYF. For the CDR3, the DNA is TGTGCCAGCAGCCAAGATCTAGGCCTTGGGGGGCACGAGCAGTACTTC. The V gene is TRBV4-2, the J gene TRBJ2-7, with D possibly called TRBD1 or TRBD2 (6 bases each). V shed 0 bases and J shed 5 bases, with 17 bases lying between them. CDR1 LGHNA and CDR2 YNFKEQ come from the germline V gene. This CDR3 comprises 16 residues.

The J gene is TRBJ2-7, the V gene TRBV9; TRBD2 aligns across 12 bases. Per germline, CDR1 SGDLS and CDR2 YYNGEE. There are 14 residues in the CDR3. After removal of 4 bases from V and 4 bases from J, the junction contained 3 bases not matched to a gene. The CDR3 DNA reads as TGTGCCAGCAGCACTAGCGGGAGGCGGTACGAGCAGTACTTC. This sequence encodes CASSTSGRRYEQYF. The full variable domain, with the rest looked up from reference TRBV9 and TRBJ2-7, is DSGVTQTPKHLITATGQRVTLRCSPRSGDLSVYWYQQSLDQGLQFLIQYYNGEERAKGNILERFSAQQFPDLHSELNLSSLELGDSALYFCASSTSGRRYEQYFGPGTRLTVT.

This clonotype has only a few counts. CDR3 in amino acids: CSARDMGASNQPQHF. The DNA for the CDR3 is TGCAGTGCTAGAGATATGGGGGCAAGCAATCAGCCCCAGCATTTT. The V and J genes are TRBV20-1 and TRBJ1-5, with D maybe TRBD1 (6 bases). CDR1 and CDR2 from the germline V gene are DFQATT and SNEGSKA (reference sequence). The CDR3 is 15 residues long. Trimming took off 0 bases at V and 1 base at J, with 10 bases between the two ends.

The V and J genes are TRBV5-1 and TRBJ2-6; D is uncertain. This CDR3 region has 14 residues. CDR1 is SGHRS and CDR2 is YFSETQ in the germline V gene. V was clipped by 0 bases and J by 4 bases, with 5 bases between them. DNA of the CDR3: TGCGCCAGCAGCTTGGTTGGCGGGGCCAACGTCCTGACTTTC. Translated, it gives CASSLVGGANVLTF. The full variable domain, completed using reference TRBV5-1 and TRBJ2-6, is KAGVTQTPRYLIKTRGQQVTLSCSPISGHRSVSWYQQTPGQGLQFLFEYFSETQRNKGNFPGRFSGRQFSNSRSEMNVSTLELGDSALYLCASSLVGGANVLTFGAGSRLTVL.

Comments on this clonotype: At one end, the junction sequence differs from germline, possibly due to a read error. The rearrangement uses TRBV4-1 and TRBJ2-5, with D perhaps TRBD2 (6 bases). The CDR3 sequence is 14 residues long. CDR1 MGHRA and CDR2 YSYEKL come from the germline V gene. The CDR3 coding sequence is TGTGCCAGCAGCCAAGTGGGGGGACAAGAGACCCAGTACTTC. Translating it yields CASSQVGGQETQYF.

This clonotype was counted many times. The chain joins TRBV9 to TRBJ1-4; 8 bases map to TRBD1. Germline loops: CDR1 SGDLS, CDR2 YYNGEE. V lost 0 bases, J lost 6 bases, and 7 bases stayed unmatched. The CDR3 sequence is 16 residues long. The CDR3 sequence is CASSVEAGGRHEKLFF. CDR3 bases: TGTGCCAGCAGCGTAGAGGCAGGGGGCCGCCATGAAAAACTGTTTTTT.